What follows are 13 T cell receptor beta chains derived from one specimen sequenced in a study of spatial heterogeneity in lung cancer. These receptors' targets are unknown. Study-wide results and caveats: For expanded intratumoral alpha and beta TCRs, counts tracked tumor mutation counts.

TCRdb analysed the 5' RACE reads with MiXCR anew, one entry per CDR3 protein. This sample has 1,500 to 2,000 distinct CDR3 sequences, with 20% to 25% found just once. This sample's time point: sample taken at primary tumor resection. The source material was lung tumor tissue, sampled at surgery. The origin of the receptors is a male donor with early-stage non-small cell lung cancer.

This clonotype ranks as medium-sized (0.01 to 0.1%). This beta chain is a stray sequence in a library constructed for alpha chains; its clone size is not meaningful. This chain uses TRBV12-3 or TRBV12-4 with TRBJ2-6, with D maybe TRBD1 (6 bases). Trimming removed 6 bases from V and 2 bases from J, with 11 bases in between. CDR3 size: 15 residues. Here the CDR3 DNA reads TGTGCCAGCAGCAACCAGGGGACTGGGGCCAACGTCCTGACTTTC. It codes for CASSNQGTGANVLTF.

Sample share makes this clonotype large. As an off-target read in a library built for alpha chains, this beta chain has a frequency of little significance. The chain employs TRBV20-1 and TRBJ1-1; D is ambiguous. The V gene's germline CDR1 is DFQATT and CDR2 SNEGSKA (reference sequence). This CDR3 is built from 15 residues. Deletions cut 4 bases from V and 0 bases from J, with 15 bases between. This chain's CDR3 is CSANDWVGLNTEAFF. CDR3 DNA sequence: TGCAGTGCTAACGACTGGGTAGGGCTGAACACTGAAGCTTTCTTT.

Sample share makes this clonotype medium-sized. The library was prepared for alpha chains; this beta chain is a stray read, so its frequency means little. The V and J genes are TRBV4-2 and TRBJ1-4; D is undetermined. Deletions cut 4 bases from V and 1 base from J, with 7 bases between. The CDR3 extends over 14 amino acids. Germline CDR1 is LGHNA and CDR2 is YNFKEQ. This CDR3 reads CASSPGETNEKLFF. CDR3 in DNA: TGTGCCAGCAGCCCGGGAGAAACTAATGAAAAACTGTTTTTT.

This clonotype is termed medium-sized. This beta chain came through as a stray read in a library set up for alpha chains, and its size says little. J is TRBJ2-1 and V is TRBV7-2; no clear D gene. Deletions cut 1 base from V and 0 bases from J, with 16 bases between. Germline V gene sequence: CDR1 SGHTA, CDR2 FQGNSA. The CDR3 consists of 18 residues. The CDR3: CASSLVGGALSSYNEQFF. The CDR3 bases are TGTGCCAGCAGCTTAGTAGGTGGCGCGTTAAGCTCCTACAATGAGCAGTTCTTC.

This clonotype is termed medium-sized. For a library built for alpha chains, this beta chain is a stray read; little rests on its size. The chain recombines TRBV2 with TRBJ1-1, with D perhaps matching TRBD1 (6 bases). This CDR3 is 14 amino acids long. Looked up from germline, CDR1 is SNHLY and CDR2 is FYNNEI. Deletions cut 8 bases from V and 0 bases from J, with 13 bases between. The CDR3, as DNA: TGTGCCAGCTTGGACAGCCCACTGAACACTGAAGCTTTCTTT. Translating gives CASLDSPLNTEAFF. The complete variable domain, with remaining parts taken from reference TRBV2 and TRBJ1-1, reads EPEVTQTPSHQVTQMGQEVILRCVPISNHLYFYWYRQILGQKVEFLVSFYNNEISEKSEIFDDQFSVERPDGSNFTLKIRSTKLEDSAMYFCASLDSPLNTEAFFGQGTRLTVV.

This clonotype has just a few counts. This beta chain is a stray sequence in a library constructed for alpha chains; its clone size is not meaningful. The rearrangement uses TRBV12-3 or TRBV12-4 and TRBJ2-5, with TRBD2 identical over 9 bases. This CDR3 has 17 amino acids. J was trimmed by 2 bases and V by 0 bases; bases with no gene match: 7. The CDR3 loop is CASSLALRGGHQETQYF. CDR3 DNA: TGTGCCAGCAGTTTAGCGCTGCGGGGGGGGCATCAAGAGACCCAGTACTTC.

About this clonotype: Because the library targeted alpha chains, this beta chain is an off-target read whose size means little. The chain recombines TRBV6-6 with TRBJ2-7; 7 bases fit TRBD1. The CDR3 length is 14 residues. J lost 1 base, V lost 5 bases, and 5 bases had no gene match. CDR1 and CDR2 from the germline V gene are MNHNY and SVGAGI (reference sequence). In nucleotides, the CDR3 is TGTGCCAGCAGTAACCCAGGGGGATCCTACGAGCAGTACTTC. Amino acid sequence: CASSNPGGSYEQYF.

By share, this clonotype ranks as medium-sized. This beta chain is a stray sequence in a library constructed for alpha chains; its clone size is not meaningful. The chain carries TRBV28 and TRBJ1-4; 7 bases line up with TRBD1. The CDR3 totals 18 residues. CDR1 is MDHEN, CDR2 SYDVKM, per germline. V trimming: 6 bases; J trimming: 3 bases; junction bases outside the gene matches: 16. The CDR3 sequence: CASSRRDRFRGANEKLFF. The CDR3 region has the DNA TGTGCCAGCAGCCGCCGGGACAGATTCAGAGGGGCTAATGAAAAACTGTTTTTT.

By share, this clonotype counts as medium-sized. This beta chain is a stray sequence in a library constructed for alpha chains; its clone size is not meaningful. The chain employs TRBV6-1 and TRBJ1-5; 9 bases align to TRBD1. CDR1 is MNHNS, CDR2 SASEGT, per germline. The V segment lost 5 bases and the J segment 4 bases; nucleotides outside the gene matches: 3. This CDR3 comprises 14 residues. The CDR3 loop reads CASSPGTGNQPQHF. The CDR3 DNA sequence: TGTGCCAGCAGTCCCGGGACAGGGAATCAGCCCCAGCATTTT.

Comments on this clonotype: This beta chain turned up in a library designed for alpha chains; as an off-target read, its abundance says little. The chain joins TRBV12-3 or TRBV12-4 to TRBJ2-2, with 7 bases lining up with TRBD1. V gave up 3 bases and J gave up 3 bases; unmatched junction bases: 1. The CDR3 sequence is 14 residues long. The CDR3 loop reads CASSFQGDTGELFF. Here the CDR3 DNA reads TGTGCCAGCAGTTTCCAGGGGGACACCGGGGAGCTGTTTTTT.

By sample fraction, this clonotype is medium-sized. This beta chain came through as a stray read in a library set up for alpha chains, and its size says little. This chain joins TRBV2 and TRBJ2-2; TRBD2 matches at 11 bases. CDR3 length: 15 amino acids. Germline V gene lookup returns CDR1 SNHLY and CDR2 FYNNEI. The V segment lost 7 bases and the J segment 4 bases; nucleotides outside the gene matches: 5. The CDR3: CASKTGLAATGELFF. CDR3 sequence (DNA): TGTGCCAGCAAGACGGGACTAGCGGCCACCGGGGAGCTGTTTTTT.

This clonotype counts as medium-sized (0.01 to 0.1%). This beta chain was picked up by a library intended for alpha chains and is off target, so its count carries little meaning. The rearrangement links TRBV16 to TRBJ1-5; D ambiguous. Germline CDR1 KGHSY, CDR2 FQNENV. V gave up 0 bases and J gave up 4 bases, with 10 bases separating them. The CDR3 is 15 amino acids. CDR3 coding DNA: TGTGCCAGCAGCCAATCTTTCGAGGGTAATCAGCCCCAGCATTTT. This translates into CASSQSFEGNQPQHF.

Of note for this clonotype: Since the library was made to target alpha chains, this beta chain is a stray read and its abundance is not meaningful. This chain uses TRBV6-5 with TRBJ1-3; 10 bases are shared with TRBD1. CDR1 and CDR2 (germline): MNHEY, SVGAGI. The CDR3 has 14 amino acids. With 5 bases clipped from V and 6 bases from J, the junction kept 4 bases outside the gene matches. The CDR3 coding sequence is TGTGCCAGCAGTCGACAGGGGGCCTCAAACACCATATATTTT. Amino acids: CASSRQGASNTIYF.